Below, 22 T cell receptor beta chains from the same sample are listed, as sequenced in a study of T cell responses to AZD1222 COVID-19 vaccine. Method: immunoSEQ multiplex PCR; TCRdb's copy keeps in-frame clones and lacks some. The table records 100,000 or so clones, about 88% of them present only once. The material was peripheral blood, obtained 28 days after the second AZD1222 dose. All receptors derive from an adult who received the AZD1222 COVID-19 vaccine.

The chain recombines TRBV7-9 with TRBJ2-6, with D perhaps TRBD1 or TRBD2 (6 bases each). CDR3 size: 15 residues. CDR1 is SEHNR and CDR2 is FQNEAQ in the germline V gene (reference sequence). Trimming removed 7 bases from V and 3 bases from J, with 13 bases in between. CDR3 region: CASTPGGGGANVLTF. The CDR3 DNA is TGTGCCAGCACCCCCGGGGGCGGTGGGGCCAACGTCCTGACTTTC.

The genes are TRBV19 and TRBJ2-5; TRBD2 might be the D (5 bases). V was trimmed by 8 bases and J by 6 bases, leaving 13 bases between them. Germline V gene sequence: CDR1 LNHDA, CDR2 SQIVND (reference sequence). The CDR3 has 12 amino acids. The chain's CDR3 is CASGTEGKTQYF. The CDR3 bases are TGTGCCAGTGGCACCGAGGGAAAGACCCAGTACTTC. The full variable domain, its missing parts supplied by reference TRBV19 and TRBJ2-5, is DGGITQSPKYLFRKEGQNVTLSCEQNLNHDAMYWYRQDPGQGLRLIYYSQIVNDFQKGDIAEGYSVSREKKESFPLTVTSAQKNPTAFYLCASGTEGKTQYFGPGTRLLVL.

The chain joins TRBV27 to TRBJ2-3, with 7 bases matching TRBD2. The CDR3 covers 14 residues. V lost 3 bases to trimming and J lost 5 bases; unmatched junction nucleotides: 5. Germline V gene sequence: CDR1 MNHEY, CDR2 SMNVEV (reference sequence). In DNA form, the CDR3 reads TGTGCCAGCAGTTTGGGGAGGGCCAAAGATACGCAGTATTTT. Translation gives CASSLGRAKDTQYF.

The chain employs TRBV5-5 and TRBJ1-2; 8 positions match TRBD1. This CDR3 region has 16 residues. Germline lookup yields CDR1 SGHKS and CDR2 YYEKEE (reference sequence). After removal of 2 bases from V and 4 bases from J, the junction contained 10 bases not matched to a gene. CDR3 coding DNA: TGTGCCAGCAGCTTCCGACAGGGGATAACCCCCTATGGCTACACCTTC. Amino acids: CASSFRQGITPYGYTF.

This sequence joins TRBV6-5 and TRBJ2-7; 8 bases agree with TRBD1. Losses at the gene ends were 8 bases for V and 5 bases for J; bases not matched to a gene: 14. Germline V gives CDR1 MNHEY, CDR2 SVGAGI. The CDR3 length is 15 residues. The CDR3 DNA reads as TGTGCCAGCGCTTCGGGCGGACAGGGTTCCCACGAGCAGTACTTC. Protein: CASASGGQGSHEQYF.

The rearrangement uses TRBV7-8 and TRBJ2-7; D is possibly TRBD1 (6 bases). The CDR3 length is 15 residues. The germline V gene has CDR1 SGHVS and CDR2 FQNEAQ. The V end was cut by 5 bases, the J end by 1 base, with 15 bases between. The CDR3 here is CASSPWPGASYEQYF. The DNA for the CDR3 is TGTGCCAGCAGCCCCTGGCCAGGGGCATCCTACGAGCAGTACTTC.

V is TRBV28 and J is TRBJ2-7; 7 nucleotides align to TRBD1. Trimming took 5 bases from V and 1 from J; bases not matched to a gene: 8. The germline V gene encodes CDR1 MDHEN and CDR2 SYDVKM. This CDR3 spans 15 amino acids. The CDR3 sequence: CASSPGDSLSYEQYF. The CDR3 DNA is TGTGCCAGCAGTCCTGGGGACAGCCTATCCTACGAGCAGTACTTC. The variable domain in full, with the rest retrieved from reference TRBV28 and TRBJ2-7, is DVKVTQSSRYLVKRTGEKVFLECVQDMDHENMFWYRQDPGLGLRLIYFSYDVKMKEKGDIPEGYSVSREKKERFSLILESASTNQTSMYLCASSPGDSLSYEQYFGPGTRLTVT.

This clone was found once. The gene calls are TRBV12-5 and TRBJ2-3; D is uncertain. The CDR3 loop spans 13 amino acids. The germline gives CDR1 LGHNT, CDR2 FRNRAP. With 4 bases removed from V and 5 bases from J, the gap between germline ends came to 10 bases. DNA for the CDR3: TGTGCTAGTGGTTCGGAGAACCAAGATACGCAGTATTTT. Encoded protein: CASGSENQDTQYF.

The chain joins TRBV7-3 to TRBJ2-6; 11 bases match TRBD1. The length of the CDR3 is 18 residues. V lost 2 bases, J lost 2 bases, and 5 bases stayed unmatched. Germline values: CDR1 SGHTA, CDR2 FQGTGA. The CDR3 DNA reads as TGTGCCAGCAGCTTATCCGGACAGGGGGCGACTGGGGCCAACGTCCTGACTTTC. This sequence encodes CASSLSGQGATGANVLTF.

The chain combines TRBV6-6 with TRBJ2-7; a possible D gene is TRBD1 (5 bases). This CDR3 is built from 11 residues. V gave up 7 bases and J gave up 6 bases, with 10 bases separating them. Per the germline V gene, CDR1 is MNHNY and CDR2 is SVGAGI (reference sequence). Here the CDR3 reads CASNDRFEQYF. The CDR3 DNA is TGTGCCAGCAACGACAGATTCGAGCAGTACTTC.

V usage is TRBV9 and J usage is TRBJ1-1; 8 nucleotides line up with TRBD1. CDR1 and CDR2 from the germline V gene are SGDLS and YYNGEE. There are 14 residues in the CDR3. Trimming cost V 1 base and J 14 bases; bases outside gene matches: 13. As DNA, the CDR3 is TGTGCCAGCAGCGTAACTGAAGCAGGGGGCCTGCGGTTCTTT. This sequence encodes CASSVTEAGGLRFF.

The gene calls are TRBV7-2 and TRBJ2-5; 9 bases line up with TRBD2. The germline V gene has CDR1 SGHTA and CDR2 FQGNSA. J was trimmed by 2 bases and V by 8 bases; bases with no gene match: 6. This CDR3 contains 14 residues. CDR3 in DNA: TGTGCCAGCTCCCGCGGGGGGGCTCAAGAGACCCAGTACTTC. Translated, it gives CASSRGGAQETQYF.

This sequence joins TRBV7-9 and TRBJ1-4; the D is unclear. This CDR3 has 15 residues. V shed 3 bases and J shed 5 bases, with 13 bases lying between them. The germline CDR1 and CDR2 sequences are SEHNR and FQNEAQ (reference sequence). This CDR3 reads CASSFDPGRNEKLFF. The CDR3 DNA reads as TGTGCCAGCAGCTTCGATCCCGGGAGGAATGAAAAACTGTTTTTT.

J is TRBJ1-3 and V is TRBV7-9; no reliable D call. This CDR3 has 18 amino acids. CDR1 and CDR2 from the germline V gene are SEHNR and FQNEAQ (reference sequence). Trimming removed 1 base at V and 0 bases at J, with 16 bases between. CDR3 sequence reads: CASSLDLGWSTSGNTIYF. The CDR3 coding sequence is TGTGCCAGCAGCTTAGATCTGGGATGGAGTACCTCTGGAAACACCATATATTTT.

The chain is built from TRBV7-2 and TRBJ2-7, with 13 bases fitting TRBD2. V lost 1 base, J lost 4 bases, and 1 base stayed unmatched. The CDR3 length is 15 residues. Germline CDR1 is SGHTA and CDR2 is FQGNSA. CDR3 coding DNA: TGTGCCAGCAGCTTAGGGACTAGCGGGAGTTACGAGCAGTACTTC. This translates into CASSLGTSGSYEQYF.

The chain combines TRBV19 with TRBJ1-4; D may be TRBD1 (5 bases). There are 13 residues in the CDR3. CDR1 and CDR2 (germline): LNHDA, SQIVND (reference sequence). V lost 1 base to trimming and J lost 8 bases, with 8 bases between them. In DNA form, the CDR3 reads TGTGCCAGTAGTATAGGGCAGGGCGAAAAACTGTTTTTT. Translating it yields CASSIGQGEKLFF.

V and J are TRBV5-1 and TRBJ2-1, with 12 bases matching TRBD2. The CDR3 totals 16 residues. Germline V gene sequence: CDR1 SGHRS, CDR2 YFSETQ. The trim removed 4 bases at V and 3 bases at J, leaving 5 bases unmatched. CDR3 DNA sequence: TGCGCCAGCAGCCAGGGACTAGCGGGTGGCTACAATGAGCAGTTCTTC. Its translation is CASSQGLAGGYNEQFF.

The chain joins TRBV9 to TRBJ2-3, with unresolved D. The CDR3 extends over 15 amino acids. The V gene's germline CDR1 is SGDLS and CDR2 YYNGEE. V lost 0 bases and J lost 0, with 8 bases in between. CDR3 nucleotide sequence: TGTGCCAGCAGCGTAGACGTGGCTAGCACAGATACGCAGTATTTT. This translates into CASSVDVASTDTQYF.

CDR3 nucleotides: TGTGCCTGGAGTGTACCCGGGACAGGCCGGCCCCCCTATGGCTACACCTTC. Protein sequence: CAWSVPGTGRPPYGYTF. The chain is built from TRBV30 and TRBJ1-2; 8 bases are shared with TRBD1. Germline V lookup: CDR1 GTSNPN, CDR2 SVGIG (reference sequence). J was trimmed by 4 bases and V by 0 bases; bases with no gene match: 13. The CDR3 spans 17 residues. The full variable domain, rest sourced from reference TRBV30 and TRBJ1-2, is SQTIHQWPATLVQPVGSPLSLECTVEGTSNPNLYWYRQAAGRGLQLLFYSVGIGQISSEVPQNLSASRPQDRQFILSSKKLLLSDSGFYLCAWSVPGTGRPPYGYTFGSGTRLTVV.

This sequence joins TRBV12-3 or TRBV12-4 and TRBJ2-7; D is undetermined. The V end was cut by 5 bases, the J end by 6 bases, with 14 bases between. The CDR3 extends over 13 amino acids. The chain's CDR3 is CASSKLVVGEQYF. In DNA, the CDR3 is TGTGCCAGCAGTAAACTGGTAGTGGGCGAGCAGTACTTC.

V and J are TRBV19 and TRBJ1-1; no reliable D call. Trimming removed 5 bases from V and 3 bases from J, with 7 bases in between. The CDR3 covers 12 residues. From germline, CDR1 is LNHDA and CDR2 SQIVND (reference sequence). CDR3 loop: CASSGVYTEAFF. DNA of the CDR3: TGTGCCAGTAGTGGTGTTTACACTGAAGCTTTCTTT.

The chain is built from TRBV6-1 and TRBJ1-3, with D perhaps TRBD1 (5 bases). This CDR3 contains 16 residues. Germline assignment: CDR1 MNHNS and CDR2 SASEGT. The V end was cut by 3 bases, the J end by 4 bases, with 16 bases between. The CDR3 DNA reads TGTGCCAGCAGTGACCGAGGGACCGCCTGGGGAAACACCATATATTTT. Protein product: CASSDRGTAWGNTIYF.